What follows describes a single T cell receptor (beta chain). The CDR3 has 14 amino acids. Germline V gives CDR1 SGHAT, CDR2 FQNNGV. Losses at the gene ends were 3 bases for V and 5 bases for J; bases not matched to a gene: 6. The sample is drawn from a study of blood T cell repertoires in COVID-19. The wider study: Nucleic acid was either cDNA or gDNA, and it came from T cells, B-cell-depleted T cells, or PBMCs.

Using immunoSEQ multiplex PCR, the repertoire was profiled, and TCRdb retains in-frame clones only, with some absent. The table includes about 400,000 clones, around 90% detected once. Sequenced material: PBMCs or T cells enriched from blood (not recorded which). The receptor was isolated from a woman aged 40 to 50 with acute COVID-19. J is TRBJ2-7 and V is TRBV11-2; 8 nucleotides align to TRBD1. CDR3 residues: CASSFFGQGHEQYF. As DNA, the CDR3 is TGTGCCAGCAGCTTCTTTGGACAGGGCCACGAGCAGTACTTC. The complete variable domain, with remaining parts taken from reference TRBV11-2 and TRBJ2-7, reads EAGVAQSPRYKIIEKRQSVAFWCNPISGHATLYWYQQILGQGPKLLIQFQNNGVVDDSQLPKDRFSAERLKGVDSTLKIQPAKLEDSAVYLCASSFFGQGHEQYFGPGTRLTVT.